This entry lists 22 T cell receptor beta chains sequenced from one sample in a study of blood T cells in healthy people across ages. It was with a sample-barcoded 5' primer and a J-beta primer mix that a second PCR of roughly 6 to 11 cycles was run. TCRdb re-called the 5' RACE reads through MiXCR, storing one row per CDR3 protein. The data show hundreds of thousands of distinct CDR3 sequences, under 45% seen once. The sample taken for sequencing was blood. The receptors originated from a man aged 55 to 70 in good health.

This clonotype occurred a few times. This sequence joins TRBV3-1 and TRBJ2-7, with a possible D match to TRBD1 (6 bases). Deletions cut 4 bases from V and 3 bases from J, with 13 bases between. Germline CDR1 reads LGHDT; CDR2 reads YNNKEL (reference sequence). The CDR3 has 14 amino acids. This CDR3 reads CASSLTGSVYEQYF. Written as DNA, the CDR3 is TGTGCCAGCAGCCTCACAGGGAGTGTCTACGAGCAGTACTTC.

This clonotype has just a few counts. J is TRBJ1-5 and V is TRBV4-3, with unresolved D. V was clipped by 4 bases and J by 6 bases, with 16 bases between them. Germline CDR1 and CDR2: LGHNA and YSLEER. There are 15 residues in the CDR3. The CDR3 here is CASSPRLGNGQPQHF. DNA of the CDR3: TGCGCCAGCAGCCCGCGGCTAGGGAATGGTCAGCCCCAGCATTTT.

This clonotype was detected ten times or more. The rearrangement joins TRBV12-3 or TRBV12-4 to TRBJ1-1, with a weak D call TRBD1 (5 bases). V was clipped by 9 bases and J by 0 bases, with 11 bases between them. This CDR3 region has 13 residues. Here the CDR3 DNA reads TGTGCCAGTGGGACGGGATTGAACACTGAAGCTTTCTTT. Its translation: CASGTGLNTEAFF.

A few counts support this clonotype. This sequence joins TRBV20-1 and TRBJ2-5, with D possibly matching TRBD1 (7 bases). This CDR3 is built from 13 residues. V gave up 2 bases and J gave up 4 bases, with 11 bases separating them. Germline V gene data show CDR1 as DFQATT and CDR2 as SNEGSKA (reference sequence). The CDR3 reads CSARTQGGETQYF. CDR3 DNA: TGCAGTGCTAGAACGCAGGGGGGAGAGACCCAGTACTTC.

The chain recombines TRBV7-2 with TRBJ2-3; 8 nucleotides line up with TRBD2. Germline V gene data show CDR1 as SGHTA and CDR2 as FQGNSA. V shed 0 bases, J shed 6 bases, and the junction held 8 bases outside the gene matches. This CDR3 has 16 amino acids. The CDR3 here is CASSLALADPGDTQYF. CDR3 in DNA: TGTGCCAGCAGCTTAGCACTAGCGGACCCCGGGGATACGCAGTATTTT.

This clonotype appeared once. This chain links TRBV7-9 with TRBJ1-2; D might be TRBD1 (5 bases). The CDR3 spans 14 residues. V was clipped by 4 bases and J by 8 bases, with 17 bases between them. CDR1 is SEHNR and CDR2 is FQNEAQ in the germline V gene (reference sequence). The CDR3 sequence: CASSSSGTLLGYTF. The CDR3 nucleotides read TGTGCCAGCAGCTCCTCCGGGACGCTTCTAGGCTACACCTTC. Based on the CDR3 plus reference TRBV7-9 and TRBJ1-2, the full variable domain is DTGVSQNPRHKITKRGQNVTFRCDPISEHNRLYWYRQTLGQGPEFLTYFQNEAQLEKSRLLSDRFSAERPKGSFSTLEIQRTEQGDSAMYLCASSSSGTLLGYTFGSGTRLTVV.

The rearrangement uses TRBV4-1 and TRBJ1-4; no clear D gene. V gave up 1 base and J gave up 6 bases, with 15 bases separating them. Germline-derived CDR1 and CDR2 are MGHRA and YSYEKL. The CDR3 covers 16 residues. CDR3 DNA: TGCGCCAGCAGCCAAGTCGGAGCAGGCGGGGATGAAAAACTGTTTTTT. It encodes CASSQVGAGGDEKLFF.

V gene TRBV28 combines with J gene TRBJ2-2; D is undetermined. Trimming removed 6 bases at V and 4 bases at J, with 12 bases between. The CDR3 is 14 amino acids. Germline-derived CDR1 and CDR2 are MDHEN and SYDVKM. The CDR3 loop reads CASSNEEITGELFF. The DNA of the CDR3 is TGTGCCAGCAGCAACGAGGAAATCACCGGGGAGCTGTTTTTT.

This chain links TRBV11-3 with TRBJ2-3; the match to TRBD1 covers 10 bases. Germline V gene lookup returns CDR1 SGHNT and CDR2 YENEEA. The CDR3 runs to 16 residues. Unmatched junction bases numbered 6, after V lost 5 bases and J lost 1 base. The CDR3: CASSTGTGDGTDTQYF. CDR3 in DNA: TGTGCCAGCAGCACCGGGACAGGGGACGGCACAGATACGCAGTATTTT. Full variable domain (remainder filled in from reference TRBV11-3 and TRBJ2-3): EAGVVQSPRYKIIEKKQPVAFWCNPISGHNTLYWYLQNLGQGPELLIRYENEEAVDDSQLPKDRFSAERLKGVDSTLKIQPAELGDSAVYLCASSTGTGDGTDTQYFGPGTRLTVL.

This clonotype showed up just a few times. CDR3 nucleotides: TGTGCCAGCAGTTACGGCGGGCAGAGCTATGGCTACACCTTC. As protein: CASSYGGQSYGYTF. The chain links TRBV6-5 to TRBJ1-2, with D unclear. V was cut by 2 bases and J by 4 bases, with 11 bases left in between. Looked up from germline, CDR1 is MNHEY and CDR2 is SVGAGI. CDR3 size: 14 residues.

This clonotype was observed a handful of times. CDR3 coding DNA: TGTGCCAGCAGCTCCCGAGCGGGGCGCCAAGAGACCCAGTACTTC. Translation gives CASSSRAGRQETQYF. V usage is TRBV7-2 and J usage is TRBJ2-5; 7 bases match TRBD2. V was pared by 4 bases and J by 1 base, with 6 bases of the junction left unmatched. In germline, CDR1 is SGHTA, CDR2 FQGNSA. The CDR3 contains 15 residues. Combining the CDR3 with reference TRBV7-2 and TRBJ2-5 gives the whole variable domain GAGVSQSPSNKVTEKGKDVELRCDPISGHTALYWYRQSLGQGLEFLIYFQGNSAPDKSGLPSDRFSAERTGGSVSTLTIQRTQQEDSAVYLCASSSRAGRQETQYFGPGTRLLVL.

The V and J genes are TRBV4-1 and TRBJ2-5, with D possibly TRBD1 on 5 matching bases. The CDR3 runs to 13 residues. Germline V gene data show CDR1 as MGHRA and CDR2 as YSYEKL. V lost 0 bases and J lost 4, with 6 bases in between. The DNA for the CDR3 is TGCGCCAGCAGCCAAGATCAGGGAGAGACCCAGTACTTC. Amino acid sequence: CASSQDQGETQYF.

J is TRBJ1-2 and V is TRBV30; D not resolved. Germline lookup yields CDR1 GTSNPN and CDR2 SVGIG (reference sequence). This CDR3 contains 12 residues. With 7 bases removed from V and 1 base from J, the gap between germline ends came to 10 bases. CDR3 coding DNA: TGTGCCTACCCGAACCATAACTATGGCTACACCTTC. Its protein product is CAYPNHNYGYTF.

This clonotype was detected only a few times. The chain joins TRBV7-2 to TRBJ2-7, with D hard to call. Near its end, the DNA agrees better with TRBJ2-5, so the J call may be wrong. The CDR3 length is 12 residues. Germline CDR1 and CDR2: SGHTA and FQGNSA. CDR3: CASSLSVETQYF. For the CDR3, the DNA is TGTGCCAGCAGCTTATCGGTGGAGACCCAGTACTTC.

This chain joins TRBV9 and TRBJ2-7; D remains unclear. There are 16 residues in the CDR3. V shed 0 bases and J shed 4 bases, with 17 bases lying between them. The germline CDR1 and CDR2 sequences are SGDLS and YYNGEE. The CDR3 DNA sequence: TGTGCCAGCAGCGTAGGGTTGACTTCCCGTTCTTACGAGCAGTACTTC. It codes for CASSVGLTSRSYEQYF.

J is TRBJ2-7 and V is TRBV7-9; 7 bases are shared with TRBD1. J was trimmed by 4 bases and V by 5 bases; bases with no gene match: 11. The CDR3 sequence is 15 residues long. The germline gives CDR1 SEHNR, CDR2 FQNEAQ (reference sequence). CDR3 amino acids: CASSPSTGFGYEQYF. CDR3 nucleotides: TGTGCCAGCAGCCCCTCGACAGGGTTTGGTTACGAGCAGTACTTC.

The chain recombines TRBV9 with TRBJ2-1; 8 bases align to TRBD2. TRBJ2-7 explains the end of the DNA better; the J call may be wrong. The germline V gene has CDR1 SGDLS and CDR2 YYNGEE. The CDR3 runs 15 residues. CDR3 sequence reads: CASSVVAGGYNEQYF. CDR3 sequence (DNA): TGTGCCAGCAGCGTAGTGGCGGGGGGTTACAATGAGCAGTACTTC.

In this sample, this clonotype turned up a few times. V gene TRBV6-5 combines with J gene TRBJ2-5; TRBD1 aligns across 9 bases. The length of the CDR3 is 15 residues. The trim removed 5 bases at V and 5 bases at J, leaving 9 bases unmatched. CDR1 MNHEY and CDR2 SVGAGI come from the germline V gene. CDR3 sequence reads: CASSDEDRGRETQYF. CDR3 DNA sequence: TGTGCCAGCAGTGACGAGGACAGGGGTAGGGAGACCCAGTACTTC.

This clonotype was detected only a few times. This rearrangement joins TRBV11-2 to TRBJ2-6, with D tentatively TRBD1 (6 bases). Germline assignment: CDR1 SGHAT and CDR2 FQNNGV. Trimming removed 5 bases at V and 0 bases at J, with 11 bases between. This CDR3 is 16 amino acids long. This CDR3 reads CASSKSDSSGANVLTF. The CDR3 region has the DNA TGTGCCAGCAGCAAATCGGACAGCTCTGGGGCCAACGTCCTGACTTTC. The full variable domain, completed using reference TRBV11-2 and TRBJ2-6, is EAGVAQSPRYKIIEKRQSVAFWCNPISGHATLYWYQQILGQGPKLLIQFQNNGVVDDSQLPKDRFSAERLKGVDSTLKIQPAKLEDSAVYLCASSKSDSSGANVLTFGAGSRLTVL.

This rearrangement joins TRBV20-1 to TRBJ2-1; TRBD2 aligns across 14 bases. Germline values: CDR1 DFQATT, CDR2 SNEGSKA (reference sequence). The CDR3 covers 19 residues. The trim removed 5 bases at V and 0 bases at J, leaving 12 bases unmatched. CDR3 sequence (DNA): TGCAGTGCTGTAGGGGGGACTAGCGGGGGAGGGAGCTCCTACAATGAGCAGTTCTTC. Translated, it gives CSAVGGTSGGGSSYNEQFF.

As to this clonotype: Here the CDR3 omits its conserved ending phenylalanine or tryptophan, so a read error is the likely source. V usage is TRBV10-3 and J usage is TRBJ1-2, with D hard to call. Trimming cost V 0 bases and J 8 bases, with 4 bases left between them. The germline V gene encodes CDR1 ENHRY and CDR2 SYGVKD. CDR3 length: 11 amino acids. The CDR3 reads CAISESRGYTL. In nucleotides, the CDR3 is TGTGCCATCAGTGAGTCTCGGGGCTACACCCTC.

V and J are TRBV18 and TRBJ1-4; no clear D. CDR3 size: 17 residues. V lost 3 bases, J lost 0 bases, and 14 bases lay in between. Germline V gene data show CDR1 as KGHSH and CDR2 as LQKENI. CDR3 loop: CASSPEGWLATNEKLFF. The CDR3, as DNA: TGTGCCAGCTCACCGGAGGGATGGCTAGCAACTAATGAAAAACTGTTTTTT.